Below are 10 T cell receptor beta chains sequenced from a single sample in a study of blood T cell repertoires in COVID-19. The data were produced by immunoSEQ multiplex PCR, yet TCRdb's version contains in-frame clones alone and is incomplete. The data contain some 290,000 clones, roughly 90% of them singletons. The source material was PBMCs or T cells enriched from blood (not recorded which). The receptors shown here come from a woman aged 40 to 50 with acute COVID-19.

CDR3 in DNA: TGTGCCAGCAGGGGGGGGTGGACTAGCGGGGCCTACGAGCAGTACTTC. Translated: CASRGGWTSGAYEQYF. The V and J genes are TRBV28 and TRBJ2-7; TRBD2 agrees at 12 bases. The CDR3 length is 16 residues. The germline V gene has CDR1 MDHEN and CDR2 SYDVKM. The V and J ends lost 6 bases and 2 bases, in that order; junction bases with no gene match: 8.

The genes are TRBV7-8 and TRBJ1-2, with D unresolved. CDR3 length: 12 residues. V was clipped by 1 base and J by 8 bases, with 8 bases between them. Germline V gene sequence: CDR1 SGHVS, CDR2 FQNEAQ. The CDR3 loop reads CASSLVGEGYTF. In DNA form, the CDR3 reads TGTGCCAGCAGCTTAGTCGGGGAAGGCTACACCTTC.

The chain recombines TRBV28 with TRBJ2-1; 12 positions agree with TRBD2. This CDR3 spans 17 amino acids. With V trimmed by 3 bases and J by 4 bases, 7 bases remained unmatched. Germline loops: CDR1 MDHEN, CDR2 SYDVKM. This CDR3 reads CASSLTRTSGDYNEQFF. In nucleotides, the CDR3 is TGTGCCAGCAGTTTGACTAGGACTAGCGGGGATTACAATGAGCAGTTCTTC.

The chain joins TRBV29-1 to TRBJ2-1; D uncertain. Per germline, CDR1 SQVTM and CDR2 ANQGSEA. The CDR3 sequence is 10 residues long. Trimming removed 7 bases at V and 5 bases at J, with 6 bases between. The CDR3 spells CSGTHNEQFF. The DNA for the CDR3 is TGCAGCGGAACTCACAATGAGCAGTTCTTC.

This clone was seen once. The chain joins TRBV2 to TRBJ2-5; D unclear. This CDR3 spans 12 amino acids. Trimming pared 3 bases from V and 4 bases from J, leaving 6 bases between. Germline values: CDR1 SNHLY, CDR2 FYNNEI. This CDR3 is CASSDVSETQYF. In DNA form, the CDR3 reads TGTGCCAGCAGTGATGTATCAGAGACCCAGTACTTC.

The V call is TRBV11-3, the J call TRBJ2-7; TRBD1 agrees at 8 bases. CDR3 size: 14 residues. Germline CDR1 reads SGHNT; CDR2 reads YENEEA. The ends lost 5 bases at V and 3 bases at J; junction bases unmatched: 6. CDR3: CASSRWGQDYEQYF. The CDR3 coding sequence is TGTGCCAGCAGCCGATGGGGACAGGACTACGAGCAGTACTTC. Based on the CDR3 plus reference TRBV11-3 and TRBJ2-7, the full variable domain is EAGVVQSPRYKIIEKKQPVAFWCNPISGHNTLYWYLQNLGQGPELLIRYENEEAVDDSQLPKDRFSAERLKGVDSTLKIQPAELGDSAVYLCASSRWGQDYEQYFGPGTRLTVT.

This clone has only one observation. V gene TRBV27 combines with J gene TRBJ2-5, with 9 bases that match TRBD1. Germline CDR1 reads MNHEY; CDR2 reads SMNVEV (reference sequence). CDR3 length equals 18 residues. J gave up 5 bases and V 6 bases, and 19 bases lay outside the gene matches. The CDR3 region has the DNA TGTGCCAGCAGCCCCCGGTACTACAGGGGGCTACCCAGGGAGACCCAGTACTTC. Its protein is CASSPRYYRGLPRETQYF.

The rearrangement joins TRBV7-9 to TRBJ2-1, with a possible D match to TRBD1 (6 bases). Trimming took 1 base from V and 7 from J, leaving 20 bases between them. This CDR3 has 17 residues. Germline CDR1 and CDR2: SEHNR and FQNEAQ (reference sequence). The CDR3 sequence is CASSLGEPGARGNEQFF. The CDR3 DNA reads TGTGCCAGCAGCTTAGGGGAGCCGGGCGCAAGGGGGAATGAGCAGTTCTTC.

In its sample, this clone was seen once. The chain is built from TRBV6-5 and TRBJ2-7; 9 nucleotides match TRBD1. Trimming removed 4 bases from V and 2 bases from J; junction bases left unmatched: 6. The CDR3 runs 15 residues. Germline V gives CDR1 MNHEY, CDR2 SVGAGI. CDR3: CASSSDRGKPYEQYF. CDR3 nucleotide sequence: TGTGCCAGCAGTTCGGACAGGGGTAAACCCTACGAGCAGTACTTC.

The genes are TRBV7-2 and TRBJ1-1; unclear D gene. Germline CDR1 SGHTA, CDR2 FQGNSA. The CDR3 consists of 14 residues. V was pared by 2 bases and J by 4 bases, with 11 bases between. The CDR3 coding sequence is TGTGCCAGCAGCTTAATCAGGATGGGCACTGAAGCTTTCTTT. Protein product: CASSLIRMGTEAFF.